This TCR beta chain is from a study of T cells in Graves' hyperthyroidism and ophthalmopathy. Overall study context: Sampling of peripheral blood happened at initial diagnosis, prior to any treatment.

In making diagnoses, clinical symptoms, serum thyroxine and TRAb, thyroid ultrasound and orbital computed tomography were all used. Extraction of PBMCs used around 9.6 ml of fresh peripheral blood. This clonotype has ten or more counts. Amplification targeted TCR beta CDR3 regions from RNA transcripts. The HTBI set primed first-round TCR CDR3 RT-PCR. TCRdb independently ran MiXCR on the multiplex PCR reads; one entry per CDR3 protein. The sample holds under 550,000 distinct CDR3 sequences; around 20% are singletons and the top ten take over 45%. This TCR derives from a man aged 35-49 years with Graves' ophthalmopathy. The sample was blood.

This CDR3 reads CASSLSTGELFF. CDR3 DNA: TGTGCCAGCAGCTTAAGCACCGGGGAGCTGTTTTTT. V and J are TRBV6-2 or TRBV6-3 and TRBJ2-2; no clear D. This CDR3 spans 12 amino acids. Looked up from germline, CDR1 is MNHEY and CDR2 is SVGEGT. V gave up 6 bases and J gave up 4 bases, with 6 bases separating them.